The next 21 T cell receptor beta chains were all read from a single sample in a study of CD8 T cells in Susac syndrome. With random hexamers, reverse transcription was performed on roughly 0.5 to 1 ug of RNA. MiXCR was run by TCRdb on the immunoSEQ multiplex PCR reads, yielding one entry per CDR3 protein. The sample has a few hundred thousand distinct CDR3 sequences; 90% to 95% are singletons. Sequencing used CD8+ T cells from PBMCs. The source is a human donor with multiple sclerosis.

CDR3 protein: CASSPTGVPYEQYF. CDR3 coding DNA: TGTGCCAGTAGTCCGACAGGGGTTCCCTACGAGCAGTACTTC. V usage is TRBV19 and J usage is TRBJ2-7; 8 bases align to TRBD1. Per germline, CDR1 LNHDA and CDR2 SQIVND (reference sequence). The CDR3 sequence is 14 residues long. Trimming took 5 bases from V and 2 from J; bases not matched to a gene: 5.

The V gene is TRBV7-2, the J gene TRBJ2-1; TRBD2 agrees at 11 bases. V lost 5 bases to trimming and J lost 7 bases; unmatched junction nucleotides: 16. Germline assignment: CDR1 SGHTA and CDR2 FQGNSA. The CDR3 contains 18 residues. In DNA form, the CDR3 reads TGTGCCAGCAGCCCCTACCGTGTTAGCGGGAGGGCCGGGAATGAGCAGTTCTTC. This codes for CASSPYRVSGRAGNEQFF.

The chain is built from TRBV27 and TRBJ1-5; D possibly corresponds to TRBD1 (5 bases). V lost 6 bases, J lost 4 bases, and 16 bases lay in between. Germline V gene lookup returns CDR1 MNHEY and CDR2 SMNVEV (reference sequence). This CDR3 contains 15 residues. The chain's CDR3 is CASSDLGGGNQPQHF. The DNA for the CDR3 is TGTGCCAGCAGCGACCTCGGGGGGGGAAATCAGCCCCAGCATTTT.

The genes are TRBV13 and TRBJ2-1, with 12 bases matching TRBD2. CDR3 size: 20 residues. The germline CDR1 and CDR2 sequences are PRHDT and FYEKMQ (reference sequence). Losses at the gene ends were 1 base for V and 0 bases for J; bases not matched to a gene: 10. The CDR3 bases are TGTGCCAGCAGCTTAGACGGCCCTAGCGGGAGGGCCTCCTCCTACAATGAGCAGTTCTTC. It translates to CASSLDGPSGRASSYNEQFF.

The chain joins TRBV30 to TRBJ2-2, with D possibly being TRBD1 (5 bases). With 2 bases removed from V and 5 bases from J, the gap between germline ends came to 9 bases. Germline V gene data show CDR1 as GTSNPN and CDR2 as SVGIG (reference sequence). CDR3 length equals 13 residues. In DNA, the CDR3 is TGTGCCTGGAGTTTCACAGGAACCGGGGAGCTGTTTTTT. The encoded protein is CAWSFTGTGELFF.

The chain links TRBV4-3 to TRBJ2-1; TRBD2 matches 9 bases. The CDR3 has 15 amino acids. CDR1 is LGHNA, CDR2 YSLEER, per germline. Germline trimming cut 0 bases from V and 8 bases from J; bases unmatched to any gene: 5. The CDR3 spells CASSQDRAGGDEQFF. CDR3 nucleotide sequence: TGCGCCAGCAGCCAAGATAGGGCGGGGGGGGATGAGCAGTTCTTC.

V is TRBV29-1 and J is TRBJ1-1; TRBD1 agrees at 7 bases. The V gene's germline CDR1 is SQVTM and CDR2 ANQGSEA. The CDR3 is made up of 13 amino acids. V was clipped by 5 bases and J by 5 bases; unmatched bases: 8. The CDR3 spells CSVSTGIGTEAFF. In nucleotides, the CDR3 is TGCAGCGTTTCGACAGGGATTGGAACTGAAGCTTTCTTT.

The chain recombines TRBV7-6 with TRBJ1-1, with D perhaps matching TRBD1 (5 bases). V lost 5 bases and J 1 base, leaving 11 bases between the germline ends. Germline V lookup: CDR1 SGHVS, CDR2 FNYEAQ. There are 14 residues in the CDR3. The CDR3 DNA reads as TGTGCCAGCAGCCCACGGGGGGGGAACACTGAAGCTTTCTTT. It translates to CASSPRGGNTEAFF.

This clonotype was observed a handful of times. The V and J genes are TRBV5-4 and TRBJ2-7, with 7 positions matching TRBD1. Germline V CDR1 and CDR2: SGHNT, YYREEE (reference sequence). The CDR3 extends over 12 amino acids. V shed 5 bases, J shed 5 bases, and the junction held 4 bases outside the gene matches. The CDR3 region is CASSSGTDEQYF. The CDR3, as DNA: TGTGCCAGCAGTTCTGGGACAGACGAGCAGTACTTC.

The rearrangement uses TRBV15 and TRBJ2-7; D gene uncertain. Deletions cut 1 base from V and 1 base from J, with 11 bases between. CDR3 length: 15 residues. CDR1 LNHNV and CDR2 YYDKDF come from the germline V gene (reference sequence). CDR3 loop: CATSRGGSSSYEQYF. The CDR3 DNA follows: TGTGCCACCAGCAGAGGTGGCAGTTCTTCCTACGAGCAGTACTTC.

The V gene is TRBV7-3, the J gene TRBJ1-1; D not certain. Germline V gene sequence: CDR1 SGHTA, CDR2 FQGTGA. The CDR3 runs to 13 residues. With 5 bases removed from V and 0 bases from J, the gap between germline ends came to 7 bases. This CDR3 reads CASSHGMNTEAFF. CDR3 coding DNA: TGTGCCAGCAGCCACGGAATGAACACTGAAGCTTTCTTT.

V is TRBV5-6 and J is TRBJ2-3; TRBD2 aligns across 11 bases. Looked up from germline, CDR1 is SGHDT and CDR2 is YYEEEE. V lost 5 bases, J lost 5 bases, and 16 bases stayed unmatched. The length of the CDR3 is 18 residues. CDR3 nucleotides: TGTGCCAGCAGTTATACCACCTCTAGCGGGGGGTGGGTAGATACGCAGTATTTT. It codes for CASSYTTSSGGWVDTQYF.

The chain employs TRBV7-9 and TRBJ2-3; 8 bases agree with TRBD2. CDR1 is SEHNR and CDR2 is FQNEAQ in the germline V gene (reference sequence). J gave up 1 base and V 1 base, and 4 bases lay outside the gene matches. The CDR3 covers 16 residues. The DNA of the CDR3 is TGTGCCAGCAGCTTAGGAATAGCGGGGCGCACAGATACGCAGTATTTT. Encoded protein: CASSLGIAGRTDTQYF.

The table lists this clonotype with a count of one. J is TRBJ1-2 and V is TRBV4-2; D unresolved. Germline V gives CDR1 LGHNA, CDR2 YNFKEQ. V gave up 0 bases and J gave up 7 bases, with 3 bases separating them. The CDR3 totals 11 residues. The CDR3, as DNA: TGTGCCAGCAGCCAAGAAGGTGGCTACACCTTC. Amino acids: CASSQEGGYTF.

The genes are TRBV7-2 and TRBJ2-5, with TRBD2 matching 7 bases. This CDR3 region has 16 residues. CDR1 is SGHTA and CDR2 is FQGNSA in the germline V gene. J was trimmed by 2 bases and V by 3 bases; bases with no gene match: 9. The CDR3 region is CASSFGVSGLQETQYF. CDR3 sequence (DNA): TGTGCCAGCAGCTTCGGGGTTAGCGGGTTACAAGAGACCCAGTACTTC.

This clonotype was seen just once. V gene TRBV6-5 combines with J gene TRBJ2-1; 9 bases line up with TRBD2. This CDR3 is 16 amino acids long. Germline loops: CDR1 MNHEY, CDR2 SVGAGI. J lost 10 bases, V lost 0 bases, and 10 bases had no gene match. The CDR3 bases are TGTGCCAGCAGTTACTCTCCCAGCGGGGGGCCCGGGGAGCAGTTCTTC. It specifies CASSYSPSGGPGEQFF.

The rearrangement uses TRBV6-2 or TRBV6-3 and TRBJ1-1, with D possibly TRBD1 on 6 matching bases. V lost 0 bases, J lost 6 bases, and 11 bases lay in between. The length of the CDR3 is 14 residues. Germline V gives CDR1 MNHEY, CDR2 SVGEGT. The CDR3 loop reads CASSYSGGQAEAFF. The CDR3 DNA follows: TGTGCCAGCAGTTACTCCGGGGGGCAGGCTGAAGCTTTCTTT.

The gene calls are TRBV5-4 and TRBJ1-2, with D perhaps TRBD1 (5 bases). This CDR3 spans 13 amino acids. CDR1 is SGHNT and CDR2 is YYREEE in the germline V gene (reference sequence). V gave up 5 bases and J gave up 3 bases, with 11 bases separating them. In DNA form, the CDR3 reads TGTGCCAGCAGTCAGGGTTCATACTATGGCTACACCTTC. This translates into CASSQGSYYGYTF.

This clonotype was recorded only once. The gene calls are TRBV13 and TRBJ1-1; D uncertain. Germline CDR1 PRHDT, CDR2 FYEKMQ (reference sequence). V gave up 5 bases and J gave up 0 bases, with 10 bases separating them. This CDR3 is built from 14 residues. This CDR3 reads CASSPFRVNTEAFF. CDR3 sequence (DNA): TGTGCCAGCAGCCCTTTCCGGGTGAACACTGAAGCTTTCTTT.

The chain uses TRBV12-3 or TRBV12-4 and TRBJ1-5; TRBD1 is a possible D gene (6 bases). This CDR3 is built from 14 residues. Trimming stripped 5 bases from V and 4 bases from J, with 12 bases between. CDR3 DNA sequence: TGTGCCAGCAGTCTGGGGGACACTAATCAGCCCCAGCATTTT. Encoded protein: CASSLGDTNQPQHF.

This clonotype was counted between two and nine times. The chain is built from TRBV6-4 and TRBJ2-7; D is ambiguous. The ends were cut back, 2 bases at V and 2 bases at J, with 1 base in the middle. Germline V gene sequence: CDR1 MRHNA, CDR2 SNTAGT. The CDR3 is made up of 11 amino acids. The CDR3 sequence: CASSDPYEQYF. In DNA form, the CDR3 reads TGTGCCAGCAGTGACCCCTACGAGCAGTACTTC.